The 31 T cell receptor beta chains presented below share a single source sample, sequenced in a study of metastatic and nonmetastatic thyroid tumors. TCRdb reassembled clones from the PCR reads with MiXCR. In the table there are around 23,000 clones, approximately 10% of which are singletons. Ahead of thyroid surgery, no patient had received treatment of any kind. The sample taken for sequencing was blood. The receptor source for this set is a female donor with papillary thyroid cancer or a benign thyroid nodule (not recorded which). Some clones in this sample may be carry-over from other donors' samples.

By frequency in the sample, this clone is medium-sized. J is TRBJ1-1 and V is TRBV6-6, with 7 bases that match TRBD1. The length of the CDR3 is 15 residues. With V trimmed by 3 bases and J by 7 bases, 11 bases remained unmatched. CDR1 is MNHNY, CDR2 SVGAGI, per germline (reference sequence). CDR3 protein: CASSYSRRQGDEAFF. The CDR3 nucleotides read TGTGCCAGCAGTTATTCCAGGCGGCAGGGGGATGAAGCTTTCTTT.

This clone occurred many times. The genes are TRBV7-6 and TRBJ2-7; 9 positions agree with TRBD2. This CDR3 is built from 18 residues. Germline values: CDR1 SGHVS, CDR2 FNYEAQ. The V gene end was trimmed by 1 base and the J gene end by 4 bases; junction bases not matched to a gene: 14. The CDR3 bases are TGTGCCAGCAGCTTAGGTCTACTAGCGGGTGATAAGTCGTACGAGCAGTACTTC. Amino acids: CASSLGLLAGDKSYEQYF. Full variable domain (missing parts from reference TRBV7-6 and TRBJ2-7): GAGVSQSPRYKVTKRGQDVALRCDPISGHVSLYWYRQALGQGPEFLTYFNYEAQQDKSGLPNDRFSAERPEGSISTLTIQRTEQRDSAMYRCASSLGLLAGDKSYEQYFGPGTRLTVT.

This clone was observed at least ten times. V usage is TRBV12-3 or TRBV12-4 and J usage is TRBJ2-5; D remains unclear. The ends were cut back, 6 bases at V and 7 bases at J, with 15 bases in the middle. The length of the CDR3 is 13 residues. The CDR3 here is CASRPQSIATQYF. As DNA, the CDR3 is TGTGCCAGCAGACCCCAGAGTATTGCGACCCAGTACTTC.

In its sample, this clone was seen many times. The rearrangement uses TRBV20-1 and TRBJ2-1; perhaps TRBD2 as D (5 bases). The CDR3 consists of 12 residues. The V gene's germline CDR1 is DFQATT and CDR2 SNEGSKA (reference sequence). V lost 2 bases and J lost 7, with 9 bases in between. The CDR3 nucleotides are TGCAGTGCTAGACTAGCAGGAAATGAGCAGTTCTTC. This translates into CSARLAGNEQFF.

This clone was counted at least ten times. The CDR3 sequence is CSARDRGTSPYGYTF. CDR3 DNA sequence: TGCAGTGCTAGAGATAGGGGTACTTCACCCTATGGCTACACCTTC. This chain uses TRBV20-1 with TRBJ1-2, with a tentative D call TRBD1 (5 bases). Trimming stripped 0 bases from V and 4 bases from J, with 15 bases between. The germline V gene has CDR1 DFQATT and CDR2 SNEGSKA (reference sequence). The CDR3 runs 15 residues.

To note about this clone: Just one base apart from a much larger clone, this may be a read error. The V gene is TRBV7-2, the J gene TRBJ2-5; D is perhaps TRBD1 or TRBD2 (6 bases each). V was clipped by 3 bases and J by 8 bases, with 19 bases between them. The germline V gene encodes CDR1 SGHTA and CDR2 FQGNSA. The CDR3 loop spans 15 amino acids. The CDR3: CASSLRGAGIGTQYF. CDR3 DNA: TGTGCCAGCAGCTTGAGGGGGGCTGGAATTGGAACCCAGTACTTC. The entire variable domain, with the rest obtained from reference TRBV7-2 and TRBJ2-5, is as follows: GAGVSQSPSNKVTEKGKDVELRCDPISGHTALYWYRQSLGQGLEFLIYFQGNSAPDKSGLPSDRFSAERTGGSVSTLTIQRTQQEDSAVYLCASSLRGAGIGTQYFGPGTRLLVL.

Ten or more counts support this clone. The chain carries TRBV4-1 and TRBJ1-5; no clear D. Deletions cut 2 bases from V and 4 bases from J, with 12 bases between. The CDR3 runs 15 residues. Germline lookup yields CDR1 MGHRA and CDR2 YSYEKL. The CDR3: CASSQNEGENQPQHF. The DNA for the CDR3 is TGCGCCAGCAGCCAAAACGAGGGAGAGAATCAGCCCCAGCATTTT.

This clone was detected ten times or more. CDR3 sequence: CASSPRSGGAGDTQYF. The CDR3 bases are TGTGCCAGCAGCCCAAGGAGCGGAGGGGCAGGAGATACGCAGTATTTT. V is TRBV11-2 and J is TRBJ2-3, with D maybe TRBD2 (6 bases). Germline V lookup: CDR1 SGHAT, CDR2 FQNNGV. The CDR3 length is 16 residues. Deletions cut 5 bases from V and 5 bases from J, with 20 bases between.

This clone was found many times. This chain links TRBV7-2 with TRBJ2-2; D is possibly TRBD2 (5 bases). CDR3 length: 12 residues. The germline V and J ends were trimmed by 5 bases and 5 bases, with 6 bases remaining between them. Germline V gene lookup returns CDR1 SGHTA and CDR2 FQGNSA. The CDR3 sequence: CASSRGTGELFF. The CDR3 DNA reads TGTGCCAGCAGCCGGGGAACCGGGGAGCTGTTTTTT.

This clone appeared many times. This sequence joins TRBV19 and TRBJ2-1; 12 bases match TRBD2. Germline V gene sequence: CDR1 LNHDA, CDR2 SQIVND (reference sequence). The CDR3 runs 15 residues. V trimming: 6 bases; J trimming: 6 bases; junction bases outside the gene matches: 6. The CDR3 spells CASRLVTSGSNEQFF. CDR3 bases: TGTGCCAGTAGGCTCGTGACTAGCGGGAGCAATGAGCAGTTCTTC. The whole variable domain, filled in from reference TRBV19 and TRBJ2-1, reads DGGITQSPKYLFRKEGQNVTLSCEQNLNHDAMYWYRQDPGQGLRLIYYSQIVNDFQKGDIAEGYSVSREKKESFPLTVTSAQKNPTAFYLCASRLVTSGSNEQFFGPGTRLTVL.

This clone was counted many times. The V and J genes are TRBV6-2 or TRBV6-3 and TRBJ1-1, with D hard to call. V was trimmed by 6 bases and J by 2 bases, leaving 13 bases between them. This CDR3 spans 14 amino acids. From germline, CDR1 is MNHEY and CDR2 SVGEGT. The CDR3 region is CASSHRGVNTEAFF. DNA of the CDR3: TGTGCCAGCAGCCACCGGGGAGTCAACACTGAAGCTTTCTTT.

This clone was detected a few times. Other DNA sequences in the same sample also yield this CDR3. The chain is built from TRBV20-1 and TRBJ2-3; TRBD2 matches 16 bases. The CDR3 spans 19 residues. Germline loops: CDR1 DFQATT, CDR2 SNEGSKA (reference sequence). Losses at the gene ends were 5 bases for V and 2 bases for J; bases not matched to a gene: 13. In DNA form, the CDR3 reads TGCAGTGCTCCCCGACTACTGGGACTAGCGGGAGGGAACACAGATACGCAGTATTTT. Its protein is CSAPRLLGLAGGNTDTQYF.

The J gene is TRBJ1-1, the V gene TRBV5-6, with 8 bases that match TRBD1. In germline, CDR1 is SGHDT, CDR2 YYEEEE. CDR3 size: 15 residues. V was clipped by 2 bases and J by 1 base; unmatched bases: 4. CDR3 loop: CASSFRGPGNTEAFF. The DNA for the CDR3 is TGTGCCAGCAGCTTCAGGGGGCCGGGGAACACTGAAGCTTTCTTT.

Ten or more counts support this clone. The chain has TRBV4-3 and TRBJ2-7; TRBD1 matches 7 bases. The CDR3 is 15 residues long. Germline assignment: CDR1 LGHNA and CDR2 YSLEER. The V and J ends lost 0 bases and 1 base, in that order; junction bases with no gene match: 3. The CDR3 sequence: CASSQDSGGSYEQYF. DNA of the CDR3: TGCGCCAGCAGCCAAGATTCAGGGGGTTCCTACGAGCAGTACTTC.

In its sample, this clone was seen many times. The J gene is TRBJ2-7, the V gene TRBV2, with 8 bases matching TRBD2. Germline CDR1 and CDR2: SNHLY and FYNNEI. This CDR3 is 15 amino acids long. V trimming: 2 bases; J trimming: 2 bases; junction bases outside the gene matches: 5. The CDR3 DNA sequence: TGTGCCAGCAGTGAAAGCGGGAGAGCAACCTACGAGCAGTACTTC. Its translation: CASSESGRATYEQYF.

Many counts were recorded for this clone. Within the sample, other DNA sequences also encode this same CDR3. The chain uses TRBV2 and TRBJ2-3; D may be TRBD2 (6 bases). V was shortened by 6 bases and J by 6 bases, with 19 bases between the two germline ends. This CDR3 spans 15 amino acids. CDR1 and CDR2 from the germline V gene are SNHLY and FYNNEI. In DNA, the CDR3 is TGTGCCAGCAGCCCCGGGGGACCACTGAGGGATACGCAGTATTTT. This codes for CASSPGGPLRDTQYF.

This clone came up many times. The CDR3 here is CSARDPGYGYTF. The CDR3 nucleotides read TGCAGTGCTAGAGATCCGGGCTATGGCTACACCTTC. The V call is TRBV20-1, the J call TRBJ1-2, with D unresolved. The CDR3 extends over 12 amino acids. V shed 0 bases and J shed 4 bases, with 6 bases lying between them. Germline V gene sequence: CDR1 DFQATT, CDR2 SNEGSKA (reference sequence).

There are many counts of this clone. This chain links TRBV15 with TRBJ2-1; 14 bases fit TRBD2. The germline gives CDR1 LNHNV, CDR2 YYDKDF (reference sequence). The J segment lost 7 bases and the V segment lost 3 bases, leaving 2 bases of the junction unmatched. The length of the CDR3 is 15 residues. The CDR3 loop is CATSRGTSGRNEQFF. The CDR3 DNA reads TGTGCCACCAGCAGGGGGACTAGCGGGAGAAATGAGCAGTTCTTC.

There are many counts of this clone. The chain joins TRBV20-1 to TRBJ2-1, with 8 bases that match TRBD2. V gave up 3 bases and J gave up 6 bases; unmatched junction bases: 4. Germline CDR1 DFQATT, CDR2 SNEGSKA (reference sequence). This CDR3 has 13 residues. DNA of the CDR3: TGCAGTGCTAGCGCCGGGACTAGCAATGAGCAGTTCTTC. Its protein is CSASAGTSNEQFF.

This clone was detected only a few times. The chain has TRBV5-1 and TRBJ2-4; D might be TRBD2 (5 bases). CDR1 and CDR2 (germline): SGHRS, YFSETQ. This CDR3 has 14 amino acids. Trimming removed 4 bases from V and 6 bases from J, with 14 bases in between. DNA for the CDR3: TGCGCCAGCAGCGAACGGTGCCGGGGAAACATTCAGTACTTC. Amino acids: CASSERCRGNIQYF.

At least ten counts were recorded for this clone. Its ends do not fully match the called genes, so a read error is possible. The same CDR3 arises from other DNA sequences in this sample as well. This CDR3 reads CASSGPTVVF. Written as DNA, the CDR3 is TGTGCCAGCAGCGGACCTACCGTTGTCTTC. V gene TRBV9 combines with J gene TRBJ2-1; D unclear. The CDR3 has 10 amino acids. Germline assignment: CDR1 SGDLS and CDR2 YYNGEE.

This clone was picked up many times. V usage is TRBV24-1 and J usage is TRBJ2-3; D remains unclear. CDR3 length: 15 amino acids. The V and J ends lost 6 bases and 5 bases respectively, with 17 bases between them. The V gene's germline CDR1 is KGHDR and CDR2 SFDVKD. Here the CDR3 reads CATSPTVGSRDTQYF. CDR3 coding DNA: TGTGCCACCAGTCCAACCGTGGGGTCCAGAGATACGCAGTATTTT.

The table lists this clone with many counts. The gene calls are TRBV28 and TRBJ1-5; 7 bases match TRBD1. With V trimmed by 5 bases and J by 5 bases, 18 bases remained unmatched. This CDR3 contains 18 residues. CDR1 MDHEN and CDR2 SYDVKM come from the germline V gene. CDR3 sequence reads: CASSLPIYRGRFDQPQHF. CDR3 DNA: TGTGCCAGCAGTCTTCCCATTTACAGGGGTCGGTTTGATCAGCCCCAGCATTTT. Based on the CDR3 plus reference TRBV28 and TRBJ1-5, the full variable domain is DVKVTQSSRYLVKRTGEKVFLECVQDMDHENMFWYRQDPGLGLRLIYFSYDVKMKEKGDIPEGYSVSREKKERFSLILESASTNQTSMYLCASSLPIYRGRFDQPQHFGDGTRLSIL.

This clone was detected only a few times. V gene TRBV28 combines with J gene TRBJ2-5; D uncertain. The CDR3 extends over 13 amino acids. Germline CDR1 MDHEN, CDR2 SYDVKM. V lost 6 bases to trimming and J lost 5 bases, with 13 bases between them. Here the CDR3 reads CASSRVVGETQYF. Written as DNA, the CDR3 is TGTGCCAGCAGCCGGGTGGTCGGGGAGACCCAGTACTTC. Combining the CDR3 with reference TRBV28 and TRBJ2-5 gives the whole variable domain DVKVTQSSRYLVKRTGEKVFLECVQDMDHENMFWYRQDPGLGLRLIYFSYDVKMKEKGDIPEGYSVSREKKERFSLILESASTNQTSMYLCASSRVVGETQYFGPGTRLLVL.

The table lists this clone with many counts. The CDR3 here is CASSSTLNSQITDTQYF. CDR3 nucleotide sequence: TGTGCCAGCAGTTCGACGCTGAACAGCCAGATCACAGATACGCAGTATTTT. V is TRBV6-5 and J is TRBJ2-3, with D uncertain. The V gene's germline CDR1 is MNHEY and CDR2 SVGAGI. Trimming stripped 4 bases from V and 2 bases from J, with 19 bases between. This CDR3 contains 17 residues.

Many counts were recorded for this clone. This chain uses TRBV9 with TRBJ1-6; 7 bases map to TRBD1. V shed 2 bases and J 10 bases; nucleotides not matched to a gene: 6. CDR3 length: 14 residues. The germline CDR1 and CDR2 sequences are SGDLS and YYNGEE. The CDR3 loop is CASSVSDRVSPLHF. The CDR3 DNA reads as TGTGCCAGCAGCGTGAGCGACAGGGTGTCACCCCTCCACTTT.

This clone has more than one count but fewer than ten. The junction does not match germline at one end; this may be a read error. The J gene is TRBJ2-3, the V gene TRBV10-3, with a weak D call TRBD2 (5 bases). The CDR3 is 17 amino acids. Germline CDR1 reads ENHRY; CDR2 reads SYGVKD. The CDR3 sequence: CVISEKLATTGSDTQYF. CDR3 coding DNA: TGTGTCATCAGTGAGAAACTGGCAACGACGGGGTCAGATACGCAGTATTTT.

This clone was seen at least ten times. The gene calls are TRBV12-3 or TRBV12-4 and TRBJ2-1; possible D gene TRBD2, 5 bases. Trimming cost V 2 bases and J 4 bases, with 18 bases left between them. This CDR3 is 17 amino acids long. The CDR3 here is CASSLFISAGRYNEQFF. CDR3 nucleotide sequence: TGTGCCAGCAGTTTATTCATATCTGCGGGCCGTTACAATGAGCAGTTCTTC.

This clone was detected ten times or more. The rearrangement uses TRBV12-3 or TRBV12-4 and TRBJ1-2; D gene unclear. Between the trimmed V and J ends, which lost 3 bases and 1 base, there was a span of 9 bases. The CDR3 runs to 14 residues. The DNA for the CDR3 is TGTGCCAGCAGTTTGAACAGTCTTAACTATGGCTACACCTTC. It codes for CASSLNSLNYGYTF.

This clone appeared many times. CDR3: CSAGQGTQETQYF. In nucleotides, the CDR3 is TGCAGTGCCGGACAGGGAACCCAAGAGACCCAGTACTTC. This sequence joins TRBV20-1 and TRBJ2-5, with 8 bases lining up with TRBD1. With 6 bases clipped from V and 1 base from J, the junction kept 4 bases outside the gene matches. The CDR3 length is 13 residues. From germline, CDR1 is DFQATT and CDR2 SNEGSKA (reference sequence).

This clone was seen ten or more times. CDR3 sequence (DNA): TGTGCCTGGAGTGTCGGCCTTGTTAATGAAAAACTGTTTTTT. Its protein product is CAWSVGLVNEKLFF. The chain uses TRBV30 and TRBJ1-4, with D unresolved. CDR3 size: 14 residues. Trimming pared 0 bases from V and 4 bases from J, leaving 9 bases between. Germline values: CDR1 GTSNPN, CDR2 SVGIG (reference sequence).